The rows below give T cell receptor beta chains drawn from one sample of a study of T cell repertoires in cytomegalovirus infection. TCRdb used MiXCR to reprocess the reads, holding one entry per CDR3 protein. Among 800,000 to 950,000 distinct CDR3 sequences listed, approximately 30% were seen once. These TCRs are of unknown antigen specificity. This material consisted of cultured CD8+ T cells from PBMCs, taken from culture after CMV antigen stimulation. These receptors all stem from a human donor in good health (CMV status not recorded). Some clones in this sample may be carry-over from other donors' samples. Both conserved end residues are part of each CDR3. A D gene is named only where the DNA matches it firmly. Only part of the rows carry a size: once, few, many, or a class if the clone is expanded.

j_call: TRBJ1-2
d_call: NA
v_call: TRBV12-3/TRBV12-4
clone_size: NA
cdr3_aa: CASSPRRAPNYGYTF
cdr3_nt: TGTGCCAGCAGCCCTAGACGAGCCCCTAACTATGGCTACACCTTC

j_call: TRBJ2-2
d_call: NA
v_call: TRBV7-3
clone_size: many
cdr3_aa: CASSLVWSANTGELFF
cdr3_nt: TGTGCCAGCAGCTTAGTGTGGTCGGCGAACACCGGGGAGCTGTTTTTT

j_call: TRBJ2-1
d_call: NA
v_call: TRBV15
clone_size: few
cdr3_aa: CATSRDLDNEQFF
cdr3_nt: TGTGCCACCAGCAGAGATCTGGACAATGAGCAGTTCTTC

j_call: TRBJ2-5
d_call: NA
v_call: TRBV7-4
clone_size: NA
cdr3_aa: CASSPRGPIAQYF
cdr3_nt: TGTGCCAGCAGCCCCCGGGGGCCCATAGCCCAGTACTTC

j_call: TRBJ2-3
d_call: NA
v_call: TRBV6-5
clone_size: NA
cdr3_aa: CANSYAGGADTQYF
cdr3_nt: TGTGCCAACAGTTACGCCGGTGGAGCAGATACGCAGTATTTT

j_call: TRBJ2-5
d_call: NA
v_call: TRBV7-2
clone_size: many
cdr3_aa: CASSRWTGGSGGTQYF
cdr3_nt: TGTGCCAGCAGCCGTTGGACAGGAGGGTCCGGGGGGACCCAGTACTTC

j_call: TRBJ2-7
d_call: NA
v_call: TRBV7-6
clone_size: many
cdr3_aa: CASSQRRGSDEQYF
cdr3_nt: TGTGCCAGCAGCCAAAGGCGGGGATCGGACGAGCAGTACTTC

j_call: TRBJ2-1
d_call: NA
v_call: TRBV7-9
clone_size: NA
cdr3_aa: CASSPLGLGQFF
cdr3_nt: TGTGCCAGCAGCCCTTTGGGCCTTGGGCAGTTCTTC

j_call: TRBJ1-2
d_call: TRBD1
v_call: TRBV27
clone_size: NA
cdr3_aa: CASKAGGPYYGYTF
cdr3_nt: TGTGCCAGCAAGGCAGGGGGGCCATACTATGGCTACACCTTC

j_call: TRBJ2-2
d_call: NA
v_call: TRBV6-1
clone_size: few
cdr3_aa: CASTPGAGLNTGELFF
cdr3_nt: TGTGCCAGCACCCCAGGGGCAGGGTTGAACACCGGGGAGCTGTTTTTT

j_call: TRBJ2-2
d_call: NA
v_call: TRBV6-5
clone_size: NA
cdr3_aa: CASSYSQAIHSTGELFF
cdr3_nt: TGTGCCAGCAGTTACTCGCAAGCCATACATAGCACCGGGGAGCTGTTTTTT

j_call: TRBJ1-5
d_call: TRBD1
v_call: TRBV7-8
clone_size: few
cdr3_aa: CASSLDWTGINQPQHF
cdr3_nt: TGTGCCAGCAGCTTAGACTGGACAGGGATTAATCAGCCCCAGCATTTT

j_call: TRBJ2-7
d_call: TRBD1
v_call: TRBV7-9
clone_size: few
cdr3_aa: CASSLSDRGIYEQYF
cdr3_nt: TGTGCCAGCAGCTTATCCGACAGGGGGATCTACGAGCAGTACTTC

j_call: TRBJ2-6
d_call: NA
v_call: TRBV19
clone_size: few
cdr3_aa: CASSISIRGGSGANVLTF
cdr3_nt: TGTGCCAGTAGTATATCCATTCGCGGAGGCTCTGGGGCCAACGTCCTGACTTTC

j_call: TRBJ2-2
d_call: NA
v_call: TRBV29-1
clone_size: NA
cdr3_aa: CSARTANTGELFF
cdr3_nt: TGCAGCGCCCGGACGGCGAACACCGGGGAGCTGTTTTTT

j_call: TRBJ2-7
d_call: TRBD2
v_call: TRBV20-1
clone_size: NA
cdr3_aa: CSARPSGYEQYF
cdr3_nt: TGCAGTGCTAGACCTAGCGGCTACGAGCAGTACTTC

j_call: TRBJ2-1
d_call: TRBD2
v_call: TRBV2
clone_size: few
cdr3_aa: CASSTSKGLADQRENEQFF
cdr3_nt: TGTGCCAGCAGCACCTCCAAGGGACTAGCGGATCAGAGAGAAAATGAGCAGTTCTTC

j_call: TRBJ2-1
d_call: TRBD2
v_call: TRBV7-7
clone_size: many
cdr3_aa: CASSYSGGDTRQFF
cdr3_nt: TGTGCTAGCAGCTACAGCGGGGGGGACACCAGGCAGTTCTTC

j_call: TRBJ1-2
d_call: NA
v_call: TRBV2
clone_size: NA
cdr3_aa: CASSGGPKGGYTF
cdr3_nt: TGTGCCAGCAGTGGGGGGCCCAAAGGAGGCTACACCTTC

j_call: TRBJ2-5
d_call: NA
v_call: TRBV10-3
clone_size: NA
cdr3_aa: CAIRRKTGSGVETQYF
cdr3_nt: TGTGCCATCAGAAGGAAGACAGGGAGCGGGGTAGAGACCCAGTACTTC

j_call: TRBJ2-1
d_call: TRBD2
v_call: TRBV15
clone_size: NA
cdr3_aa: CATSSTQRGAAYNEQFF
cdr3_nt: TGTGCCACCAGCAGTACCCAGCGGGGGGCCGCTTACAATGAGCAGTTCTTC

j_call: TRBJ1-1
d_call: TRBD1
v_call: TRBV5-5
clone_size: NA
cdr3_aa: CASSLEGATFLNTEAFF
cdr3_nt: TGTGCCAGCAGCTTGGAGGGGGCTACTTTTCTTAACACTGAAGCTTTCTTT

j_call: TRBJ2-3
d_call: NA
v_call: TRBV7-9
clone_size: NA
cdr3_aa: CASSLALAGYITDTQYF
cdr3_nt: TGTGCCAGCAGCTTAGCCCTTGCGGGGTACATCACAGATACGCAGTATTTT

j_call: TRBJ2-2
d_call: NA
v_call: TRBV12-3/TRBV12-4
clone_size: NA
cdr3_aa: CASSWARGRPNTGELFF
cdr3_nt: TGTGCCAGCAGTTGGGCTCGGGGCCGCCCGAACACCGGGGAGCTGTTTTTT

j_call: TRBJ1-6
d_call: NA
v_call: TRBV7-2
clone_size: few
cdr3_aa: CASSFYFMANSPLHF
cdr3_nt: TGTGCCAGCAGCTTTTATTTTATGGCGAACTCACCCCTCCACTTT

j_call: TRBJ1-1
d_call: NA
v_call: TRBV25-1
clone_size: few
cdr3_aa: CASSEFFDRDRTEAFF
cdr3_nt: TGTGCCAGCAGTGAGTTTTTCGACCGGGACCGTACTGAAGCTTTCTTT